The next 2 T cell receptor beta chains were all read from a single sample in a study of blood T cell repertoires in COVID-19. TCRdb's copy holds only in-frame clones and misses some; the assay was immunoSEQ multiplex PCR. Of around 90,000 clones in the sample, 85% to 95% were seen once. The specimen was peripheral blood. The origin of the receptors is a woman aged 60-70 years with active COVID-19.

This chain joins TRBV28 and TRBJ1-1, with D maybe TRBD1 (5 bases). The CDR3 length is 15 residues. Germline CDR1 reads MDHEN; CDR2 reads SYDVKM. The ends were cut back, 7 bases at V and 1 base at J, with 16 bases in the middle. The DNA for the CDR3 is TGTGCCAGCAACCCATGGGCAGGGCCGAACACTGAAGCTTTCTTT. It codes for CASNPWAGPNTEAFF.

The chain combines TRBV5-1 with TRBJ2-1; a possible D gene is TRBD1 (5 bases). Trimming shortened V by 0 bases and J by 3 bases, and 13 bases separated the two germline ends. The germline V gene has CDR1 SGHRS and CDR2 YFSETQ. The CDR3 runs 16 residues. The CDR3 sequence: CASSLAGKRDYNEQFF. CDR3 coding DNA: TGCGCCAGCAGCTTGGCAGGGAAAAGAGACTACAATGAGCAGTTCTTC.